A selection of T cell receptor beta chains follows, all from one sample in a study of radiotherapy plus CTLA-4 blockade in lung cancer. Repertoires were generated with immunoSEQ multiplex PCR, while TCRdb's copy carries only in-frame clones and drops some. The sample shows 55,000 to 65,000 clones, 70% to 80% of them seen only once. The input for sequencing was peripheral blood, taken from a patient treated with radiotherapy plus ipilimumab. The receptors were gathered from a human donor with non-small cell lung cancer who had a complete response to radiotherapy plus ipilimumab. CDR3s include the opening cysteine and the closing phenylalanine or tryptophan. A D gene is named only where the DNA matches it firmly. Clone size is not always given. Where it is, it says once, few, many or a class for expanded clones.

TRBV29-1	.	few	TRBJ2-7	TGCAGCGTTGAAGCGGGGTACGAGCAGTACTTC	CSVEAGYEQYF
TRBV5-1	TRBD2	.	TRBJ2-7	TGCGCCAGCAGCCTCAGACTAGCGGGATCCTACGAGCAGTACTTC	CASSLRLAGSYEQYF
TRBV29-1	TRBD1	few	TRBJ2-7	TGCAGCGCCCGGGACAGGGGGCGGAAAGAGGAGCAGTACTTC	CSARDRGRKEEQYF
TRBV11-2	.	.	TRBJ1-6	TGTGCCAGCAGCTCGTCGTCCCCCCTCCACTTT	CASSSSSPLHF
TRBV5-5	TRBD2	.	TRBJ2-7	TGTGCCAGCAGCTTAATGCCCGGGACTAGTTCCTACGAGCAGTACTTC	CASSLMPGTSSYEQYF
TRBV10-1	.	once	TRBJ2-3	TGCGCCAGCAGTGGGAGCCAGGGATCAACAGATACGCAGTATTTT	CASSGSQGSTDTQYF
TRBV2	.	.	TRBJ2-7	TGTGCCAGCAGTGTGGGGCGGGGGCTTTACGAGCAGTACTTC	CASSVGRGLYEQYF
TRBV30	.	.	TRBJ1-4	TGTGCCTGGAGCGATGGGGGCTGGGAAAAACTGTTTTTT	CAWSDGGWEKLFF
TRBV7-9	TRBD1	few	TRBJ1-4	TGTGCCAGCAGCTTAGGGGACAGCAAAAATGAAAAACTGTTTTTT	CASSLGDSKNEKLFF
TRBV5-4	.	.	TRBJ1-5	TGTGCCAGCAGCTTGGACGCAGGGGTCAATCAGCCCCAGCATTTT	CASSLDAGVNQPQHF
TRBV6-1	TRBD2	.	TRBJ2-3	TGTGCCAGCAGTCTAGCGGGAGGGAGCACAGATACGCAGTATTTT	CASSLAGGSTDTQYF
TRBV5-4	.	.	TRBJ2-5	TGTGCCAGCAGCTTGGATGCGTTAGAGACCCAGTACTTC	CASSLDALETQYF